The subject of this entry is one TCR beta chain. The specificity of this receptor is unknown. Base qualities are not at hand, and no much larger clone is one base apart. RNA was extracted using the RNeasy kit, and roughly 0.45 to 1 microgram was reverse transcribed with random hexamers. TCR beta CDR3 regions were amplified with the immunoSEQ multiplex PCR assay covering 54 Vbeta and 13 Jbeta segments. PCR amplification bias was corrected using a synthetic template baseline for primer optimization and computational correction. In the original analysis: Reads were assigned to V, D and J genes according to IMGT and analyzed in immunoSEQ Analyzer, with only productive sequences retained. Clonality was calculated as one minus the Shannon entropy normalized by log2 of the number of productive unique sequences. For each patient and control, public and private clones were evaluated within the 100 most prevalent clones. Clones were defined as Susac-specific if absent from the healthy and MS cohorts, from approximately 1,100 published viral clones and from other ImmuneACCESS disease sequences. Starting from the raw public reads, TCRdb applied fastp trimming at Q25, assembled clones with MiXCR and retained in-frame beta chains. Each entry is one CDR3 protein sequence, shown with its most common DNA and genes. TCRdb's processing, not the study's, gives the V and J calls here. The sample table contains roughly 200,000 distinct CDR3 sequences; only one count was recorded for around 95% of them. In total, the top ten clones hold 0.082% of the sample.

Peripheral blood CD8+ and CD4+ T cells from healthy donors, Susac syndrome patients and multiple sclerosis patients were profiled by high-throughput TCR beta sequencing. Treatment-naive patients with stable or active relapsing-remitting disease fulfilling revised McDonald criteria were used as multiple sclerosis controls. CD8+ TEMRA cells were enriched by FACS, while bulk CD8+ and CD4+ T cells were purified by magnetic negative isolation. Blood was drawn into EDTA tubes, processed within 24 hours, and PBMCs were isolated by density gradient centrifugation. PBMCs intended for TCR sequencing were cryopreserved in liquid nitrogen and were subsequently thawed in a 37 degrees C water bath. Purity of sorted or isolated CD4+, CD8+ and CD8+ TEMRA cells was at least 90%. Trimming takes 6 bases off V and 2 bases off J; junction bases not matched to a gene: 7. CDR1 and CDR2 are drawn from the germline V gene (reference sequence): MNHEY, SMNVEV. Inclusive of the bounding cysteine and phenylalanine, the CDR3 is 15 residues long. The entry retains the CDR3 DNA only, 45 bases that are in frame from base 1.

The sample originates from a study of CD8 T cells in Susac syndrome (dated by TCRdb to about 2019). About the investigation overall: Whether CD8+ T cell activation and differentiation in Susac syndrome was antigen driven was tested using repertoire sequencing. On the study overall, not on this receptor specifically: The number of individuals in the TCR sequencing and HLA analysis was acknowledged as relatively small.

The sequence derives from a human donor with multiple sclerosis. The sequenced sample consisted of CD4+ T cells from PBMCs. This chain joins TRBV27 to TRBJ2-3; TRBD1 lines up with 8 middle nucleotides. In nucleotides, the sequence is TGTGCCAGCAGCTCCCCAGGGGGCGTCACAGATACGCAGTATTTT. It encodes CASSSPGGVTDTQYF.